This TCR beta chain was sequenced in a study of cytomegalovirus exposure and HLA in healthy donors. Across the whole study: Membership in the Caucasian-associated ancestry cluster was found for 75% to 85% of 300 to 500 genotyped donors.

General study findings and limits: An Asian-associated ancestry cluster reportedly showed fewer N-insertions than the approximately 630-donor mean in a later analysis.

The primer mix had 60 Vbeta and 13 Jbeta primers. As processed by the authors: The authors later counted roughly 87 million unique TCR beta chains, 8.5 million to 13 million of them shared. Here immunoSEQ multiplex PCR was the method, and the copy in TCRdb shows in-frame clones only, minus some. That table supplies the V and J calls and clone size; D and trimming were determined from the DNA. The data contain around 110,000 clones, 9.5% of them singletons. This clone showed up just a few times. The target antigen is unknown. With 7 bases removed from V and 2 bases from J, the gap between germline ends came to 13 bases. CDR1 ENHRY and CDR2 SYGVKD come from the germline V gene. The CDR3 sequence is 14 residues long.

This sequence joins TRBV10-3 and TRBJ2-3; D possibly corresponds to TRBD2 (6 bases). The specimen sequenced was PBMCs. This clonotype originated in a man younger than 45 in good health and CMV-seronegative. The chain's CDR3 is CAIKGGVFTDTQYF. In DNA, the CDR3 is TGTGCCATCAAAGGAGGGGTGTTCACAGATACGCAGTATTTT.